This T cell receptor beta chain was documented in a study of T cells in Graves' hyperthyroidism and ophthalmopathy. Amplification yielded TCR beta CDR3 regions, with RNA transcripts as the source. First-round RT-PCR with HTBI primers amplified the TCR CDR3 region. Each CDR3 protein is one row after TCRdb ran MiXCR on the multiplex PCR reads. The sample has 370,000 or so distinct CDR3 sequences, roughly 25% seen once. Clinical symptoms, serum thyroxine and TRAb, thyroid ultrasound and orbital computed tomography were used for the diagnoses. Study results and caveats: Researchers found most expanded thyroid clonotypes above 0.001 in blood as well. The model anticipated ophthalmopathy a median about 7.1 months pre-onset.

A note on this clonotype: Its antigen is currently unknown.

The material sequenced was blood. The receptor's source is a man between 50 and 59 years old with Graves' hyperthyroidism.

The CDR3, as DNA: TGTGCCAGCGCAGCGGCTAGTTACAATGAGCAGTTCTTC. Amino acid sequence: CASAAASYNEQFF. This chain uses TRBV6-1 with TRBJ2-1, with D possibly being TRBD2 (5 bases). Germline V lookup: CDR1 MNHNS, CDR2 SASEGT. The length of the CDR3 is 13 residues. V dropped 8 bases and J dropped 4 bases, with 12 bases sitting between them.